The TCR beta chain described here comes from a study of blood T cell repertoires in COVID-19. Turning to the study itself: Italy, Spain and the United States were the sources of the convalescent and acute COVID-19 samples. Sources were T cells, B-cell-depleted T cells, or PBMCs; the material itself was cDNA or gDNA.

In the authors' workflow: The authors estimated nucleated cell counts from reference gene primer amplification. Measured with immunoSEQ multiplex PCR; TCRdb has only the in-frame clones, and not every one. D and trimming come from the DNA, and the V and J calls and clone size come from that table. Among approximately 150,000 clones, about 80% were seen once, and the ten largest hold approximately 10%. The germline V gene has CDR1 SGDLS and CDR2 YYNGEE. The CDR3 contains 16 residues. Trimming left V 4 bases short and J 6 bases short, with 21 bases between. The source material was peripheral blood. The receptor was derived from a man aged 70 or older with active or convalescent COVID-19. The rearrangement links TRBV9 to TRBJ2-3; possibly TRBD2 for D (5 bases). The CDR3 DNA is TGTGCCAGCAGCCTTAGAACCGGGCCTCGCGGGGATACGCAGTATTTT. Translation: CASSLRTGPRGDTQYF.